The source of this T cell receptor (beta chain) is a study of shared clonotypes between healthy human individuals. Naive CD8 cells, CD45RO-negative and positively selected for CCR7, excluded terminally differentiated effector memory CD45RA+ cells. The assay was immunoSEQ multiplex PCR, and TCRdb's table has in-frame clones only and misses some. The profile shows roughly 2,000,000 clones, less than 95% of them singletons. Germline V gives CDR1 LGHNA, CDR2 YSLEER. Germline trimming cut 0 bases from V and 5 bases from J; bases unmatched to any gene: 5. The CDR3 consists of 16 residues. This TCR came from a man younger than 35 in good health. The material sequenced was naive CD8+ T cells sorted from blood. V gene TRBV4-3 combines with J gene TRBJ2-1; the match to TRBD2 covers 9 bases. The CDR3 reads CASSQDELAGHNEQFF. CDR3 DNA sequence: TGCGCCAGCAGCCAAGATGAGCTAGCGGGGCACAATGAGCAGTTCTTC.